This T cell receptor beta chain was retrieved from a study of monozygotic twins with cystic fibrosis. The table came from immunoSEQ multiplex PCR; TCRdb's copy has only in-frame clones and leaves some out. The sample contains some 33,000 clones, 85% to 95% of which appear only once. CDR1 and CDR2 from the germline V gene are LNHDA and SQIVND (reference sequence). The ends were cut back, 6 bases at V and 6 bases at J, with 12 bases in the middle. The CDR3 runs 13 residues. V gene TRBV19 combines with J gene TRBJ1-5; perhaps TRBD1 as D (6 bases). The sequencing input was blood. The sequence was obtained from a boy between 2 and 10 years old with cystic fibrosis. CDR3 residues: CASRSGEVQPQHF. The CDR3, as DNA: TGTGCCAGTAGATCAGGGGAGGTTCAGCCCCAGCATTTT. Variable domain in full (rest from reference TRBV19 and TRBJ1-5): DGGITQSPKYLFRKEGQNVTLSCEQNLNHDAMYWYRQDPGQGLRLIYYSQIVNDFQKGDIAEGYSVSREKKESFPLTVTSAQKNPTAFYLCASRSGEVQPQHFGDGTRLSIL.